Below, 24 T cell receptor beta chains from the same sample are listed, as sequenced in a study of cytotoxic CD8 clonotypes in ibrutinib-treated CLL. Sequencing used immunoSEQ multiplex PCR; TCRdb keeps in-frame clones, though not all of them. The table shows about 300,000 clones, with more than 70% occurring only once. The specimen was PBMCs, collected at disease progression, from a patient treated with ibrutinib. Receptors originate from a human donor with chronic lymphocytic leukemia.

The V gene is TRBV5-4, the J gene TRBJ2-7; D possibly matches TRBD1 or TRBD2 (5 bases each). Germline CDR1 and CDR2: SGHNT and YYREEE (reference sequence). The CDR3 is 14 residues long. With 0 bases removed from V and 2 bases from J, the gap between germline ends came to 9 bases. This CDR3 is CASSLEQGPYEQYF. DNA of the CDR3: TGTGCCAGCAGCTTGGAGCAGGGACCCTACGAGCAGTACTTC.

V gene TRBV23-1 combines with J gene TRBJ1-5; 8 nucleotides agree with TRBD1. TRBV23-1 is marked as an open reading frame, function uncertain. CDR3 size: 16 residues. The trim removed 9 bases at V and 3 bases at J, leaving 13 bases unmatched. CDR3 in amino acids: CASSRNLGQVNQPQHF. For the CDR3, the DNA is TGCGCCAGTTCCCGCAACCTGGGACAGGTCAATCAGCCCCAGCATTTT.

CDR3 in DNA: TGTGCCAGCAGCTTTGTTACAGGTCGGACCTATGGCTACACCTTC. As protein: CASSFVTGRTYGYTF. The V and J genes are TRBV5-6 and TRBJ1-2; possibly TRBD1 for D (5 bases). CDR1 and CDR2 (germline): SGHDT, YYEEEE. The CDR3 sequence is 15 residues long. V gave up 2 bases and J gave up 4 bases, with 15 bases separating them.

The chain couples TRBV27 to TRBJ2-7; TRBD1 agrees at 8 bases. The CDR3 consists of 14 residues. V lost 7 bases, J lost 0 bases, and 5 bases stayed unmatched. The germline V gene has CDR1 MNHEY and CDR2 SMNVEV (reference sequence). The CDR3 spells CASTPDRASYEQYF. The CDR3, as DNA: TGTGCCAGCACGCCGGACAGGGCCTCCTACGAGCAGTACTTC.

This clone was found a few times. The V and J genes are TRBV6-1 and TRBJ2-1, with a tentative D call TRBD2 (6 bases). CDR1 MNHNS and CDR2 SASEGT come from the germline V gene. The CDR3 runs 13 residues. V lost 6 bases, J lost 5 bases, and 11 bases lay in between. CDR3 bases: TGTGCCAGCAGCGGGAGACCCGACAATGAGCAGTTCTTC. Its translation is CASSGRPDNEQFF.

This clone was seen once. The chain employs TRBV6-6 and TRBJ2-3; D call uncertain. Germline loops: CDR1 MNHNY, CDR2 SVGAGI (reference sequence). There are 14 residues in the CDR3. V lost 6 bases and J lost 2, with 12 bases in between. In DNA form, the CDR3 reads TGTGCCAGCAGCCTCGATCAGACCACAGATACGCAGTATTTT. Its translation: CASSLDQTTDTQYF.

This sequence joins TRBV6-6 and TRBJ2-7; 11 nucleotides agree with TRBD1. With 8 bases clipped from V and 6 bases from J, the junction kept 12 bases outside the gene matches. The germline gives CDR1 MNHNY, CDR2 SVGAGI (reference sequence). The length of the CDR3 is 15 residues. CDR3 loop: CASGTRDRGTGEQYF. The CDR3 DNA reads TGTGCCAGCGGAACCCGGGACAGGGGGACTGGCGAGCAGTACTTC.

The V and J genes are TRBV25-1 and TRBJ2-7; TRBD1 agrees at 9 bases. The CDR3 runs to 12 residues. The germline V gene has CDR1 MGHDK and CDR2 SYGVNS. J lost 3 bases, V lost 7 bases, and 1 base had no gene match. CDR3 DNA sequence: TGTGCCAGCAACAGGGGGCTCTACGAGCAGTACTTC. Translation: CASNRGLYEQYF.

The chain links TRBV2 to TRBJ2-3; weak D call: TRBD2 (5 bases). V was cut by 6 bases and J by 5 bases, with 15 bases left in between. CDR1 is SNHLY and CDR2 is FYNNEI in the germline V gene. The CDR3 has 14 residues. Written as DNA, the CDR3 is TGTGCCAGCAGCCTCGGACTGCCTGGAGATACGCAGTATTTT. Residues: CASSLGLPGDTQYF.

J is TRBJ2-7 and V is TRBV7-2; unclear D gene. Trimming took off 1 base at V and 7 bases at J, with 11 bases between the two ends. Germline CDR1 SGHTA, CDR2 FQGNSA. The CDR3 totals 13 residues. The CDR3 loop reads CASSLGMSGEQYF. The CDR3 DNA sequence: TGTGCCAGCAGCTTAGGTATGTCCGGGGAGCAGTACTTC. The full variable domain, rest sourced from reference TRBV7-2 and TRBJ2-7, is GAGVSQSPSNKVTEKGKDVELRCDPISGHTALYWYRQSLGQGLEFLIYFQGNSAPDKSGLPSDRFSAERTGGSVSTLTIQRTQQEDSAVYLCASSLGMSGEQYFGPGTRLTVT.

The chain has TRBV2 and TRBJ2-7; 9 bases map to TRBD1. The CDR3 loop spans 13 amino acids. The V segment lost 6 bases and the J segment 5 bases; nucleotides outside the gene matches: 5. Germline assignment: CDR1 SNHLY and CDR2 FYNNEI. CDR3 residues: CASSGQGWDEQYF. CDR3 bases: TGTGCCAGCAGCGGACAGGGGTGGGACGAGCAGTACTTC.

The chain uses TRBV7-2 and TRBJ1-1; 9 bases agree with TRBD1. The CDR3 length is 15 residues. V shed 1 base and J 1 base; nucleotides not matched to a gene: 1. Germline assignment: CDR1 SGHTA and CDR2 FQGNSA. The CDR3 DNA sequence: TGTGCCAGCAGCTTAGACAGGGGGCGGAACACTGAAGCTTTCTTT. As protein: CASSLDRGRNTEAFF.

V is TRBV6-6 and J is TRBJ1-1; no clear D gene. This CDR3 has 12 residues. V was pared by 7 bases and J by 1 base, with 7 bases between. Germline CDR1 and CDR2: MNHNY and SVGAGI (reference sequence). The CDR3 bases are TGTGCCAGCAAGAGACCGAACACTGAAGCTTTCTTT. Its translation is CASKRPNTEAFF.

The V and J genes are TRBV11-1 and TRBJ2-1, with 12 bases fitting TRBD2. The V gene's germline CDR1 is SGHAT and CDR2 FQDESV (reference sequence). The length of the CDR3 is 16 residues. The V gene end was trimmed by 4 bases and the J gene end by 6 bases; junction bases not matched to a gene: 7. The CDR3 spells CASSSRLAGEINEQFF. For the CDR3, the DNA is TGTGCCAGCAGCTCTCGACTAGCGGGAGAGATCAATGAGCAGTTCTTC.

The rearrangement uses TRBV7-9 and TRBJ2-3; TRBD1 might be the D (6 bases). This CDR3 has 15 amino acids. Per germline, CDR1 SEHNR and CDR2 FQNEAQ (reference sequence). V gave up 7 bases and J gave up 1 base, with 15 bases separating them. CDR3 residues: CASTLGAIRTDTQYF. The CDR3 DNA is TGTGCCAGCACTCTGGGGGCGATTCGCACAGATACGCAGTATTTT.

The chain joins TRBV9 to TRBJ2-3; 8 bases line up with TRBD2. CDR3 length equals 14 residues. CDR1 and CDR2 from the germline V gene are SGDLS and YYNGEE. Unmatched junction bases numbered 5, after V lost 4 bases and J lost 4 bases. CDR3 coding DNA: TGTGCCAGCAGCCACGGGGGGGCCCCAGATACGCAGTATTTT. Its protein product is CASSHGGAPDTQYF.

This sequence joins TRBV27 and TRBJ1-4, with 7 bases that match TRBD1. CDR1 is MNHEY, CDR2 SMNVEV, per germline (reference sequence). J gave up 6 bases and V 6 bases, and 4 bases lay outside the gene matches. This CDR3 has 13 residues. The CDR3: CASRLQGDEKLFF. The CDR3 coding sequence is TGTGCCAGCAGGCTCCAGGGGGATGAAAAACTGTTTTTT.

CDR3 nucleotides: TGTGCCAGCAGTTCTCAATGGGACAGAAACACTGAAGCTTTCTTT. Residues: CASSSQWDRNTEAFF. The J gene is TRBJ1-1, the V gene TRBV6-6; 7 nucleotides align to TRBD1. With V trimmed by 4 bases and J by 2 bases, 7 bases remained unmatched. Germline values: CDR1 MNHNY, CDR2 SVGAGI (reference sequence). CDR3 length equals 15 residues.

The chain joins TRBV7-9 to TRBJ2-5; 12 bases are a match to TRBD2. CDR3 length: 14 residues. Germline V CDR1 and CDR2: SEHNR, FQNEAQ (reference sequence). Losses at the gene ends were 3 bases for V and 5 bases for J; bases not matched to a gene: 1. The CDR3 sequence is CASSFTSGGETQYF. The CDR3 DNA follows: TGTGCCAGCAGCTTTACTAGCGGGGGGGAGACCCAGTACTTC.

V is TRBV19 and J is TRBJ2-5; D could derive from TRBD1 or TRBD2 (5 bases each). CDR1 is LNHDA, CDR2 SQIVND, per germline (reference sequence). The CDR3 is 14 residues long. Between the trimmed V and J ends, which lost 2 bases and 4 bases, there was a span of 11 bases. The CDR3: CASSITGAGETQYF. The CDR3 DNA reads TGTGCCAGTAGTATAACCGGGGCGGGAGAGACCCAGTACTTC.

The V and J genes are TRBV7-9 and TRBJ2-7; 13 bases are shared with TRBD2. V lost 5 bases to trimming and J lost 0 bases; unmatched junction nucleotides: 1. Germline V lookup: CDR1 SEHNR, CDR2 FQNEAQ (reference sequence). The CDR3 consists of 15 residues. The CDR3 reads CASSRTSGSSYEQYF. The CDR3 coding sequence is TGTGCCAGCAGCCGGACTAGCGGGAGCTCCTACGAGCAGTACTTC.

This clone was seen only a few times. V gene TRBV10-3 combines with J gene TRBJ2-7; 8 nucleotides match TRBD1. The CDR3 consists of 14 residues. Germline V lookup: CDR1 ENHRY, CDR2 SYGVKD. The trim removed 6 bases at V and 2 bases at J, leaving 6 bases unmatched. The CDR3 is CAIRGQDAAYEQYF. Here the CDR3 DNA reads TGTGCCATCAGGGGACAGGACGCCGCCTACGAGCAGTACTTC.

This clone was recorded a few times. The gene calls are TRBV6-5 and TRBJ1-5; a weak D match, TRBD1 (6 bases). This CDR3 has 13 amino acids. Germline V lookup: CDR1 MNHEY, CDR2 SVGAGI. V was pared by 5 bases and J by 4 bases, with 9 bases between. In DNA, the CDR3 is TGTGCCAGCAGTACAGGGAGAAATCAGCCCCAGCATTTT. This gives the protein CASSTGRNQPQHF.

The genes are TRBV13 and TRBJ2-6; D remains unclear. Trimming left V 2 bases short and J 0 bases short, with 5 bases between. CDR3 size: 15 residues. Germline CDR1 PRHDT, CDR2 FYEKMQ (reference sequence). Written as DNA, the CDR3 is TGTGCCAGCAGCTTAAAGTTCTCTGGGGCCAACGTCCTGACTTTC. Protein sequence: CASSLKFSGANVLTF.